This T cell receptor beta chain was captured by sequencing in a study of identical twins. Looked up from germline, CDR1 is SEHNR and CDR2 is FQNEAQ (reference sequence). CDR3 length: 15 residues. Trimming cost V 0 bases and J 4 bases, with 7 bases left between them. Addition of a universal primer site occurred through template switching, and cDNA carried unique molecular identifiers. Via MiXCR, TCRdb re-called the 5' RACE reads, giving one row per CDR3 protein. The data contain over 550,000 distinct CDR3 sequences, just over 7% of them singletons. These same data were also listed under a study on yellow fever vaccine responses in identical twins.

This receptor was obtained from a woman under 30 in good health. The sample consisted of PBMCs. V and J are TRBV7-9 and TRBJ2-6; D is unresolved. The CDR3 sequence: CASSLAARGANVLTF. CDR3 in DNA: TGTGCCAGCAGCTTAGCCGCACGGGGGGCCAACGTCCTGACTTTC. Complete variable domain (other parts from reference TRBV7-9 and TRBJ2-6): DTGVSQNPRHKITKRGQNVTFRCDPISEHNRLYWYRQTLGQGPEFLTYFQNEAQLEKSRLLSDRFSAERPKGSFSTLEIQRTEQGDSAMYLCASSLAARGANVLTFGAGSRLTVL.